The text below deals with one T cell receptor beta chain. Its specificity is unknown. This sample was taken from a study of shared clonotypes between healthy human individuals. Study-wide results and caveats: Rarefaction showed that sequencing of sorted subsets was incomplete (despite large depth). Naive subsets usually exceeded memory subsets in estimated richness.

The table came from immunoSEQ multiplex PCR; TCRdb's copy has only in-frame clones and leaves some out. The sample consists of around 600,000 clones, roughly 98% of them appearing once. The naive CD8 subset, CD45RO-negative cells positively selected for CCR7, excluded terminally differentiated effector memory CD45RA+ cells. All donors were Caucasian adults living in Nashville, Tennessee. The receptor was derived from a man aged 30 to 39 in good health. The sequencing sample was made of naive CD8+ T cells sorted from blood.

CDR3 in DNA: TGTGCCACCTCCTTTTTGACTGGACAGGGAGAAGACATTCAGTACTTC. Its translation: CATSFLTGQGEDIQYF. The chain couples TRBV15 to TRBJ2-4; TRBD1 aligns across 8 bases. The CDR3 has 16 amino acids. Germline V gene lookup returns CDR1 LNHNV and CDR2 YYDKDF (reference sequence). V gave up 8 bases and J gave up 8 bases; unmatched junction bases: 17.